The sample holds a few counts of the clone carrying this T cell receptor (beta chain). Its target is not known. The data were taken from a study of response to subunit inactivated influenza vaccine. Broader study findings: Every seasonal influenza vaccination brings in few new T cells, the authors suggested.

Using its own MiXCR run on the RT-PCR reads, TCRdb lists one record per CDR3 protein. The sample shows 800,000 or so distinct CDR3 sequences, over 20% of them seen only once. This CDR3 is 14 amino acids long. Germline CDR1 MNHEY, CDR2 SVGAGI. Trimming cost V 2 bases and J 0 bases, with 5 bases left between them. This TCR was recovered from a man aged 45-60 years who received an inactivated influenza vaccine. Here the sequenced sample was PBMCs from blood, taken 4 to 6 days after vaccination. V usage is TRBV6-5 and J usage is TRBJ2-1; no clear D gene. CDR3 loop: CASSYEVSYNEQFF. The CDR3 DNA reads as TGTGCCAGCAGTTACGAGGTCTCCTACAATGAGCAGTTCTTC.